This T cell receptor (beta chain) was captured by sequencing in a study of a mutant IDH1 vaccine in newly diagnosed glioma. CDR3 size: 15 residues. CDR1 is LNHDA, CDR2 SQIVND, per germline (reference sequence). The V and J ends lost 3 bases and 0 bases respectively, with 9 bases between them. Indicated time point: baseline, week 1 (first vaccination visit). As for treatment: pre-vaccination baseline after standard-of-care therapy. Donors had new WHO grade 3 or 4 IDH1-mutant, ATRX-lost astrocytomas. This clone was counted between two and nine times. This CDR3 is also generated by other DNA sequences in the sample. TCRdb's table, derived via immunoSEQ multiplex PCR, lists solely in-frame clones and lacks some. The top ten hold around 7% of the sample, which has around 87,000 clones, approximately 83% seen once.

The chain recombines TRBV19 with TRBJ2-1; perhaps TRBD2 as D (5 bases). The sequencing here drew on PBMCs, taken from a glioma patient treated with radiotherapy, temozolomide or both. This clonotype was sampled from a woman aged 50 to 60 with glioma. In nucleotides, the CDR3 is TGTGCCAGTAGTATCGAGGGAAGCTCCTACAATGAGCAGTTCTTC. It specifies CASSIEGSSYNEQFF.